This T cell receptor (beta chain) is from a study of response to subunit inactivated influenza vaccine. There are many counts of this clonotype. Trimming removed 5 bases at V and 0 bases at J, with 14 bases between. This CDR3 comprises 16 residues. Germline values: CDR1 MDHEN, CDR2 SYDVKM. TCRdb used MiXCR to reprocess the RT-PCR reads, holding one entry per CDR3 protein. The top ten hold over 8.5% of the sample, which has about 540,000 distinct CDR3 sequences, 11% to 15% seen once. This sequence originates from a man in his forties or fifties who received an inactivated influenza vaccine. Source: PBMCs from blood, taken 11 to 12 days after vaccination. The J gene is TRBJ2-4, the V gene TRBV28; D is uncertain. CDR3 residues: CASSPSLGLAKNIQYF. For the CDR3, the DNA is TGTGCCAGCAGTCCCTCATTGGGGTTAGCCAAAAACATTCAGTACTTC.